This T cell receptor beta chain was profiled in a study of cytomegalovirus exposure and HLA in healthy donors. Study background: Falling in the Caucasian-associated ancestry cluster were about 80% of approximately 410 genotyped donors.

A multiplex PCR was run with 60 Vbeta primers and 13 Jbeta primers. Sequenced by immunoSEQ multiplex PCR; TCRdb stores in-frame clones only, minus some. The sample has some 180,000 clones; over 70% are singletons. Germline CDR1 LNHNV, CDR2 YYDKDF (reference sequence). Trimming took 5 bases from V and 4 from J, leaving 14 bases between them. The CDR3 is made up of 14 amino acids. This receptor was identified in an older woman in good health and CMV-seropositive. The specimen was PBMCs. This chain uses TRBV15 with TRBJ1-2; D not resolved. CDR3 nucleotide sequence: TGTGCCACCAGCGGCCGGGGTGGAGGCTATGGCTACACCTTC. Amino acid sequence: CATSGRGGGYGYTF.